This T cell receptor beta chain appears in the sequencing data of a study of T cells in Graves' hyperthyroidism and ophthalmopathy. CDR3 length: 12 residues. V was pared by 6 bases and J by 10 bases, with 12 bases between. Per the germline V gene, CDR1 is MNHNS and CDR2 is SASEGT. Amplified TCR beta CDR3 regions came from RNA transcripts. The primer set for the first-round RT-PCR of the TCR CDR3 was HTBI. TCRdb ran MiXCR on the multiplex PCR reads and lists one entry per CDR3 protein. The sample shows about 640,000 distinct CDR3 sequences, about a fifth of them seen only once. This clonotype originated in a man aged 25-40 years with Graves' ophthalmopathy. The genes are TRBV6-1 and TRBJ2-2; D unclear. Sequenced: blood. CDR3 nucleotides: TGTGCCAGCAGCCCAACATCAGCGGAGCTGTTTTTT. Translation gives CASSPTSAELFF.